The source of this TCR beta chain is a study of long-term antiretroviral therapy in people with HIV. Study-wide context: The earliest samples came about a decade before the 2015 immediate-ART recommendation.

As for this clone: Its antigen is unknown.

Overall study findings and caveats: Clones with expansion before ART led the repertoire at all time points.

With 3 bases removed from V and 6 bases from J, the gap between germline ends came to 12 bases. The CDR3 is 14 amino acids. In germline, CDR1 is SGHTA, CDR2 FQGNSA. Run at survey level, the immunoSEQ assay was version v3.0. TCRdb's table, derived via immunoSEQ multiplex PCR, lists solely in-frame clones and lacks some. The table shows tens of thousands of clones, with roughly 84% occurring only once. The sequence came from a man aged 25 to 40 with HIV. The sequenced sample was unsorted PBMCs, obtained 2.8 years after starting antiretroviral therapy. The V call is TRBV7-2, the J call TRBJ2-1, with no clear D. The CDR3 protein is CASSFVQRANEQFF. The DNA for the CDR3 is TGTGCCAGCAGCTTCGTGCAGCGAGCCAATGAGCAGTTCTTC.